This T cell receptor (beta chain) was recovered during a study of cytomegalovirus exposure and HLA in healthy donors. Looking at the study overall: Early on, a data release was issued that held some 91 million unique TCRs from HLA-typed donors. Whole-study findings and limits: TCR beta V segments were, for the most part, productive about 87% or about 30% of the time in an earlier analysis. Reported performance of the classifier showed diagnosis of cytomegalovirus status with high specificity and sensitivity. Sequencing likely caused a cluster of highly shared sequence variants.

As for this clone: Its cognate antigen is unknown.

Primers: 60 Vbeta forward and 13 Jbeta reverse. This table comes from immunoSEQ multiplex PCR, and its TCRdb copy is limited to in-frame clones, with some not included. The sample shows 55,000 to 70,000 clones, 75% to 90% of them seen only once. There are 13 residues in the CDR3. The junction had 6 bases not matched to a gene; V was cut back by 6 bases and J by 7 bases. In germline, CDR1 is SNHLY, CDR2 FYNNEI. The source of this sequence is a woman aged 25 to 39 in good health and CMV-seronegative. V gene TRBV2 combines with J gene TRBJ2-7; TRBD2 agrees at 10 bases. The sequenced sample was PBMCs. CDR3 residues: CASSRGLAAEQYF. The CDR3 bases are TGTGCCAGCAGCCGCGGACTAGCGGCAGAGCAGTACTTC.